This TCR beta chain was identified in a study of Ad26.COV2.S vaccination and SARS-CoV-2 variants. Overall study findings and caveats: Across vaccine and placebo recipients, the breadth of non-spike TCRs was similar.

Sequencing was performed with immunoSEQ multiplex PCR; in TCRdb, only in-frame clones are kept and a portion is missing. The sample includes fewer than 500,000 clones, over 75% of them seen just once. Treatment denoted: around 19 received Ad26.COV2.S at low or high dose, single or two shots; five or six received placebo; per-sample allocation not given. Day 63 after the first injection of vaccine or placebo was the sampling time. This CDR3 has 14 residues. From germline, CDR1 is SGHNT and CDR2 YYREEE (reference sequence). The V end was cut by 4 bases, the J end by 1 base, with 9 bases between. For this clone: Its antigen is not known.

V gene TRBV5-4 combines with J gene TRBJ2-4; TRBD2 might be the D (6 bases). The TCR originated in a person between 18 and 65 years old who received the Ad26.COV2.S COVID-19 vaccine or a placebo. The source material was peripheral blood, sampled in a trial of Ad26.COV2.S vaccine versus placebo. The CDR3 sequence: CASSQAGAKNIQYF. Here the CDR3 DNA reads TGTGCCAGCAGCCAGGCGGGGGCCAAAAACATTCAGTACTTC.